This T cell receptor (beta chain) was recovered during a study of OX40 agonist ivuxolimab in advanced cancers. Some clones are missing from TCRdb's copy, which holds only in-frame ones; the method was immunoSEQ multiplex PCR. The table records some 51,000 clones, approximately 83% of them present only once. The source was CD4+ or CD8+ T cells sorted from blood, collected in a trial of the OX40 agonist ivuxolimab. The origin of this receptor is an adult with an advanced solid tumor such as melanoma, head and neck, liver or kidney cancer.

In DNA form, the CDR3 reads TGTGCCAGCAGTTTAGACAGGGACTACGAGCAGTACTTC. As protein: CASSLDRDYEQYF. The V gene is TRBV5-6, the J gene TRBJ2-7, with 7 nucleotides matching TRBD1. The V and J ends lost 5 bases and 3 bases, in that order; junction bases with no gene match: 5. Germline V gene lookup returns CDR1 SGHDT and CDR2 YYEEEE. The length of the CDR3 is 13 residues.